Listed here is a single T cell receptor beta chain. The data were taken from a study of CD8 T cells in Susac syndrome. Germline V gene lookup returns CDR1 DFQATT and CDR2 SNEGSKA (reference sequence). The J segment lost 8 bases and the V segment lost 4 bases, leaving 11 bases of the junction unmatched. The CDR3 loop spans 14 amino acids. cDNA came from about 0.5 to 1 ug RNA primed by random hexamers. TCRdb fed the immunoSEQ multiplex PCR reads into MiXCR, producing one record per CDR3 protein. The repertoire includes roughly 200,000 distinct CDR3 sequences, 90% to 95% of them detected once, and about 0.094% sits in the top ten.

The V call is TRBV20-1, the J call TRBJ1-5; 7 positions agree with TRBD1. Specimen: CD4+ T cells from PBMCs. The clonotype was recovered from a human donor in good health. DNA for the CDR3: TGCAGTGCTAACACACAGGGGCAAGGTGAGCCCCAGCATTTT. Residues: CSANTQGQGEPQHF.